The 5 T cell receptor beta chains given below trace back to one sample, sequenced in a study of T-cell memory formation after mild COVID-19. TCRdb reprocessed the 5' RACE reads via MiXCR and lists one record per CDR3 protein. The sample records about 57,000 distinct CDR3 sequences, 10% to 15% being singletons. Sequencing input: PBMCs or a T cell subset sorted from them (not recorded which). These receptors all stem from a man between 18 and 29 years old who had mild COVID-19 (a few samples of this study predate the infection). Cell type and time point are not known.

The genes are TRBV19 and TRBJ2-1; D possibly corresponds to TRBD1 (8 bases). This CDR3 contains 13 residues. Trimming shortened V by 5 bases and J by 9 bases, and 14 bases separated the two germline ends. Germline-derived CDR1 and CDR2 are LNHDA and SQIVND (reference sequence). As DNA, the CDR3 is TGTGCCAGTAGTGTGACAGGGGAGGGTGAGCAGTTCTTC. It encodes CASSVTGEGEQFF.

This clonotype occurred a few times. The V and J genes are TRBV7-2 and TRBJ1-2; tentative D call: TRBD1 (5 bases). V lost 10 bases, J lost 6 bases, and 24 bases lay in between. The CDR3 loop spans 15 amino acids. Per the germline V gene, CDR1 is SGHTA and CDR2 is FQGNSA. CDR3 residues: CATTTRGDPIDGYTF. In nucleotides, the CDR3 is TGTGCCACCACAACTCGGGGGGACCCCATCGATGGCTACACCTTC.

This clonotype showed up many times. This sequence joins TRBV6-2 or TRBV6-3 and TRBJ2-2; TRBD1 agrees at 9 bases. This CDR3 region has 15 residues. V lost 8 bases and J lost 7; bases outside the gene matches: 11. CDR1 MNHEY and CDR2 SVGEGT come from the germline V gene. CDR3 loop: CASDRAGTGRGELFF. CDR3 coding DNA: TGTGCCAGCGACAGGGCCGGGACAGGGCGCGGGGAGCTGTTTTTT.

Many counts were recorded for this clonotype. This CDR3 is CASSPRAGDLSPLHF. As DNA, the CDR3 is TGTGCCAGCAGCCCCCGGGCGGGAGACCTTTCACCCCTCCACTTT. The V call is TRBV7-2, the J call TRBJ1-6; D gene uncertain. This CDR3 is built from 15 residues. Germline V lookup: CDR1 SGHTA, CDR2 FQGNSA. V lost 5 bases to trimming and J lost 9 bases, with 17 bases between them. Looking up the rest from reference TRBV7-2 and TRBJ1-6 gives the full variable domain: GAGVSQSPSNKVTEKGKDVELRCDPISGHTALYWYRQSLGQGLEFLIYFQGNSAPDKSGLPSDRFSAERTGGSVSTLTIQRTQQEDSAVYLCASSPRAGDLSPLHFGNGTRLTVT.

This clonotype was detected ten times or more. This CDR3 reads CASSLEQGMLEQFF. The CDR3 DNA reads as TGTGCCAGCAGCTTGGAACAGGGGATGTTAGAGCAGTTCTTC. The chain recombines TRBV11-1 with TRBJ2-1, with TRBD1 identical over 7 bases. Germline V lookup: CDR1 SGHAT, CDR2 FQDESV (reference sequence). V shed 3 bases, J shed 10 bases, and the junction held 9 bases outside the gene matches. The CDR3 runs 14 residues. Variable domain in full (rest from reference TRBV11-1 and TRBJ2-1): EAEVAQSPRYKITEKSQAVAFWCDPISGHATLYWYRQILGQGPELLVQFQDESVVDDSQLPKDRFSAERLKGVDSTLKIQPAELGDSAMYLCASSLEQGMLEQFFGPGTRLTVL.